Included here is one T cell receptor beta chain sequence, with context. What antigen it recognizes has not been identified. The record has no base qualities; no much larger clone is one base away. The source of the sample is a study of cytomegalovirus exposure and HLA in healthy donors (dated by TCRdb to the late 2010s). Background on the whole study: An earlier analysis of approximately 640 of the donors reported approximately 270 Gb of sequence data and 117 million unique TCR beta sequences from about 179 million T cells. An early release covering around 630 HLA-typed donors comprised approximately 290 gigabases of sequencing data and 65 million to 100 million unique TCR sequences. Of the roughly 400 genotyped donors, around 81% fell in the genetic ancestry cluster associated with self-reported Caucasian donors. The study aimed to test whether signatures of past pathogen exposure could be identified by cataloging public T cell receptors. Using immunosequencing, the study profiled T cell repertoires from about 650 subjects and related those repertoires to cytomegalovirus serostatus. Besides the first cohort of more than 650 subjects, a separate validation cohort made up of 120 different subjects was used. High-throughput TCR immunosequencing, statistical association of individual TCRs with disease status, and machine learning were combined to predict cytomegalovirus infection status. To study patterns of TCR occurrence, a later analysis re-analyzed previously published TCR beta repertoires from 666 donors and added high-resolution HLA genotyping. In the later analysis, no new phenotypic data were used to find candidate immune exposures; instead, reliance was placed on TCR beta sequences and their occurrence across donors. An earlier analysis of 587 of the donors applied high-throughput TCR beta sequencing to assess whether each TCR beta V gene segment acted as functional or pseudogenic. Alongside the repertoire data, information on donor age, sex, ethnicity and CMV serostatus was compiled. In a later genetic analysis, genome-wide SNP genotypes for about three fifths of the roughly 670 donors were used, and that subset was treated as a discovery cohort. All discovery cohort repertoires had been generated on a single sequencing platform. HLA typing included class I and class II loci at four-digit resolution. The number of typed donors differed by locus: about 620-640 for A, B, C, DRB1 and DQB1; approximately 520 for DQA1; roughly 600 for DPA1; and around 470 for DPB1. Because of strong linkage in the cohort, roughly five DR-DQ haplotypes were treated as single units for association and clustering. On average, 235,054 unique TCR beta nucleotide sequences were sequenced per donor among more than 350 genotyped donors of the cohort, with roughly 19% of those sequences being non-productive.

Broad study findings and their caveats: Compared with the roughly 700-donor mean, donors in an Asian-associated ancestry cluster had fewer N-insertions in productive TCRs, according to a later genetic analysis. Across donors, most TCR sequences were observed very rarely, whereas some public TCRs were present in many individuals. A further reported finding was that TCR beta sequences accurately predicted the HLA-A and HLA-B alleles for most subjects in the first cohort. A later analysis found that most CMV-associated TCR beta chains appeared HLA-restricted, with HLA associations seemingly driven largely by CMV exposure. According to a later analysis, TCR association rates differed among HLA loci, with DRB1 alleles showing the most associated TCRs and HLA-C alleles showing the fewest. Linkage disequilibrium might explain the correlated functional status among segregating V segments, but an unknown experimental factor could not be ruled out. CMV serostatus was the only immune exposure information available for the cohort. The sequencing pipeline was judged likely to have produced a cluster of highly shared sequence variants as a technical artifact. According to a later analysis, parvovirus B19, influenza, CMV and Epstein-Barr virus appeared linked to several top co-occurrence clusters. When HLA alleles, especially DR and DQ, strongly co-occurred, TCR associations were difficult to assign to individual alleles. The study listed 150 to 200 TCR beta chains as associated with cytomegalovirus. In an earlier analysis of some 640 of the donors, most TCR beta V segments were observed in productive rearrangements about 87% or about 30% of the time, broadly matching IMGT annotations. Some IMGT-functional V segments, including TRBV6-2 and TRBV6-3, could not be told apart with the 87-base-pair reads, so those segments were excluded. According to the authors, the approach could potentially be generalized to other disease states and immunological phenotypes. At a false discovery rate of 0.05, a later analysis linked around 15,000 TCR beta sequences to specific HLA alleles. Presence/absence analyses assumed roughly uniform sequencing depth across donors, an assumption that may not hold. Because counts were too low, more than 15 rarely observed V segments, including chromosome 9 orphons, were excluded from the earlier analysis of 587 of the donors. HLA typing was unavailable for some donors at each locus, so association tests used only the typed subset. In a later analysis, HLA-associated TCR beta chains showed more clonal expansion and lower generation probabilities than non-associated chains that were equally common. In vitro tests confirmed that a few of the cytomegalovirus-associated TCR beta chains recognize cytomegalovirus antigens. Only TCR beta chains were sequenced in this cohort, and the absence of alpha or paired-chain data limited detectable features. A later genetic analysis associated a missense DCLRE1C variant with V-gene and J-gene trimming of TCR beta chains, and an independent cohort replicated the association. Cytomegalovirus status was reported to be diagnosed by the classifier with high specificity and sensitivity in both the original and validation cohorts.

The cohort consisted of 666 healthy bone marrow donors. At the time of sampling, all cohort members were nominally healthy, though unrecorded immune exposures were likely present. The donor was CMV seronegative and belonged to the group of over 350 seronegative cohort members. A peripheral blood sample was collected from each donor, and TCR beta sequencing was performed on peripheral blood mononuclear cells. The Qiagen DNeasy Blood Extraction Kit was used to extract genomic DNA from the blood cell samples. Inclusive of the bounding cysteine and phenylalanine, the CDR3 is 12 residues long. Of the read, only the CDR3 DNA is kept; its 36 bases are in frame from base 1. The germline V gene (reference sequence) yields LNHNV for CDR1 and YYDKDF for CDR2. The trim is 8 bases for V and 6 bases for J, with a gap of 11 bases between the germline ends. The library relied on the immunoSEQ multiplex PCR assay. For the multiplex PCR, a mixture combining 60 forward primers for TCR Vbeta segments and 13 reverse primers for TCR Jbeta segments was used. The CDR3 region of rearranged TCR beta genes was amplified from genomic DNA by a multiplex PCR assay. The amplified TCR beta libraries were sequenced on the Illumina HiSeq System as 87-base-pair reads. Regarding the original processing steps: A later analysis counted approximately 74 million unique TCR beta chains across the 550 to 700 repertoires, and about 10 million of these chains were shared by at least two donors. A nearest-neighbor algorithm error-corrected the raw reads and collapsed the reads into unique sequences, merging closely related sequences to remove PCR and sequencing errors. V, D and J gene segments were assigned by aligning CDR3 sequences to IMGT reference sequences. For a sequence to be retained, a match of at least six nucleotides to both a V gene segment and a J gene segment was required. A rearrangement counted as productive if the CDR3 had no stop codons and remained in frame with V and J, and every other rearrangement counted as non-productive. CDR3 was defined by IMGT convention, running from the second conserved V-encoded cysteine to the conserved J-encoded phenylalanine. In an earlier analysis of just under 600 of the donors, sequences lacking an unambiguous match to a single V gene segment were excluded. An earlier analysis of 500 to 700 of the donors classified V segments as functional when productive rearrangements were above 56.7% and as segregating when the standard deviation between donors was above 5%. A statistical classification framework was built for diagnosing cytomegalovirus status from the catalog of TCR beta chain sequences. In a later analysis, V and J genes were assigned by comparing TCR nucleotide sequences against IMGT/GENE-DB human TR gene sequences. In a later analysis, CDR3 sequences and most-parsimonious VDJ recombination scenarios were assigned using the TCRdist pipeline. A later analysis defined each TCR beta chain by its CDR3 amino acid sequence plus V-gene family, and excluded reads lacking a unique V-gene family. As a way to deal with suspected cross-contamination and a sequencing artifact, a later analysis dropped 500 to 700 nucleotide sequences that were highly shared and had low generation probability. In a later analysis, a clonal expansion index was calculated for each public chain from normalized within-repertoire ranks of inferred template counts. In a later analysis, generation probabilities were computed with a VDJ recombination model fitted to out-of-frame rearrangements, and the resulting probabilities were checked against IGoR. In a later analysis, hypergeometric tests were used to score TCR-TCR, TCR-HLA and TCR-CMV co-occurrence, with a repertoire-size bias correction applied to TCR pairs. A later analysis estimated false discovery rates by permuting HLA or CMV assignments 20 times. In a later analysis, co-occurring TCRs were grouped using DBSCAN, and TCRdist sequence similarity was added for clustering within HLA-allele-positive subsets. Co-occurrence clustering excluded repertoires with fewer than 30,000 or more than 120,000 public chains, plus five with anomalous nucleotide sharing. TCRdb obtained this table from immuneACCESS and retained in-frame rearrangements with V and J assigned. These tables miss some clones; where compared with another copy, unresolved V genes account for less than half of the shortfall, and the remainder is unexplained. V, J and clone size derive from that table, while D and trimming were established from the DNA sequence. The sample has about 190,000 clones on record, more than 65% of them singletons. The ten largest clones capture around 3.9% of the sample.

The sequence links TRBV15 to TRBJ2-1; no confident D gene assignment can be made. Input material: PBMCs. This clonotype was sampled from a man in his fifties or sixties in good health and CMV-seronegative. The CDR3 reads CATAANPNEQFF. In nucleotide form, the sequence is TGTGCCACCGCCGCGAATCCCAATGAGCAGTTCTTC.